Below are 12 T cell receptor beta chains sequenced from a single sample in a study of T cells in Graves' hyperthyroidism and ophthalmopathy. TCR beta CDR3 regions were amplified from RNA transcripts. HTBI primers drove first-round RT-PCR of the TCR CDR3. TCRdb used MiXCR to reprocess the multiplex PCR reads, holding one entry per CDR3 protein. The sample has fewer than 600,000 distinct CDR3 sequences, 13% to 15% seen once. The specimen sequenced was blood. Every receptor here comes from a middle-aged woman with Graves' hyperthyroidism.

This clonotype appeared a few times. The chain recombines TRBV6-2 or TRBV6-3 with TRBJ2-4; TRBD2 matches 12 bases. The CDR3 spans 19 residues. J gave up 1 base and V 4 bases, and 11 bases lay outside the gene matches. CDR1 and CDR2 from the germline V gene are MNHEY and SVGEGT. The CDR3 spells CASSWLLTSGSGAKNIQYF. The CDR3 DNA reads as TGTGCCAGCAGTTGGCTACTGACTAGCGGGAGCGGCGCCAAAAACATTCAGTACTTC.

This clonotype was picked up a small number of times. This chain connects TRBV5-5 to TRBJ1-2, with 7 bases matching TRBD1. The germline V gene has CDR1 SGHKS and CDR2 YYEKEE (reference sequence). The CDR3 runs to 15 residues. With 5 bases clipped from V and 7 bases from J, the junction kept 14 bases outside the gene matches. The CDR3 loop reads CASSFGGKRTGGYTF. In DNA form, the CDR3 reads TGTGCCAGCAGTTTCGGGGGGAAGAGGACAGGTGGCTACACCTTC.

This chain uses TRBV19 with TRBJ2-1, with 8 bases matching TRBD2. Trimming removed 6 bases from V and 5 bases from J; junction bases left unmatched: 6. This CDR3 comprises 14 residues. CDR1 LNHDA and CDR2 SQIVND come from the germline V gene (reference sequence). The CDR3 is CASRTGGRNNEQFF. The CDR3 DNA follows: TGTGCCAGTAGAACTGGCGGGAGGAACAATGAGCAGTTCTTC.

This clonotype was seen a few times. J is TRBJ2-3 and V is TRBV27; D gene uncertain. V lost 9 bases, J lost 5 bases, and 21 bases lay in between. The CDR3 loop spans 15 amino acids. The germline V gene encodes CDR1 MNHEY and CDR2 SMNVEV (reference sequence). The CDR3 here is CARGPKRHPRDTQYF. The CDR3 nucleotides read TGTGCCAGGGGCCCAAAGAGGCACCCACGAGATACGCAGTATTTT.

This clonotype showed up many times. V usage is TRBV14 and J usage is TRBJ1-2; 9 positions agree with TRBD1. V shed 5 bases, J shed 7 bases, and the junction held 2 bases outside the gene matches. Germline V gene sequence: CDR1 SGHDN, CDR2 FVKESK. This CDR3 has 12 residues. The CDR3 is CASSWDRVGYTF. Written as DNA, the CDR3 is TGTGCCAGCAGCTGGGACAGGGTTGGCTACACCTTC.

This clonotype was found many times. The V and J genes are TRBV11-2 and TRBJ2-1, with TRBD2 matching over 10 bases. This CDR3 region has 16 residues. Unmatched junction bases numbered 6, after V lost 1 base and J lost 6 bases. Germline CDR1 reads SGHAT; CDR2 reads FQNNGV. The CDR3 is CASSLVAGGLPNEQFF. The CDR3 coding sequence is TGTGCCAGCAGCTTAGTAGCGGGAGGTCTTCCCAATGAGCAGTTCTTC.

This clonotype occurred once. The CDR3 DNA sequence: TGTGCCACCCACCCCACTAGCGGGAGAAACTCTGGGGCCAACGTCCTGACTTTC. Translation gives CATHPTSGRNSGANVLTF. The rearrangement links TRBV28 to TRBJ2-6; the match to TRBD2 covers 11 bases. V was clipped by 10 bases and J by 0 bases; unmatched bases: 11. The CDR3 length is 18 residues. Germline CDR1 MDHEN, CDR2 SYDVKM.

The chain carries TRBV28 and TRBJ1-1; TRBD1 matches 9 bases. The junction had 14 bases not matched to a gene; V was cut back by 5 bases and J by 7 bases. Germline V gene lookup returns CDR1 MDHEN and CDR2 SYDVKM. CDR3 length: 16 residues. This chain's CDR3 is CASSLFDTGQGNEAFF. In DNA form, the CDR3 reads TGTGCCAGCAGTCTATTCGACACCGGACAGGGGAATGAAGCTTTCTTT.

The chain uses TRBV29-1 and TRBJ2-5; no clear D. CDR3 length equals 12 residues. CDR1 and CDR2 from the germline V gene are SQVTM and ANQGSEA. V lost 3 bases and J lost 0, with 5 bases in between. CDR3 amino acids: CSVDGYQETQYF. CDR3 nucleotides: TGCAGCGTTGATGGCTACCAAGAGACCCAGTACTTC.

The rearrangement joins TRBV18 to TRBJ1-1, with D maybe TRBD1 (5 bases). Germline CDR1 is KGHSH and CDR2 is LQKENI. The CDR3 runs to 16 residues. The ends were cut back, 1 base at V and 2 bases at J, with 14 bases in the middle. This chain's CDR3 is CASSPLAVGGNTEAFF. CDR3 bases: TGTGCCAGCTCACCACTCGCCGTCGGGGGAAACACTGAAGCTTTCTTT.

This clonotype was recorded many times. The chain combines TRBV3-1 with TRBJ1-2, with 7 bases fitting TRBD1. The germline CDR1 and CDR2 sequences are LGHDT and YNNKEL (reference sequence). V lost 1 base to trimming and J lost 4 bases; unmatched junction nucleotides: 3. This CDR3 has 14 residues. DNA of the CDR3: TGTGCCAGCAGCCAAGGGGACAGTTCCTATGGCTACACCTTC. Protein sequence: CASSQGDSSYGYTF.

This sequence joins TRBV28 and TRBJ1-5; 8 bases are a match to TRBD1. In germline, CDR1 is MDHEN, CDR2 SYDVKM. The CDR3 spans 20 residues. After removal of 5 bases from V and 4 bases from J, the junction contained 22 bases not matched to a gene. This chain's CDR3 is CASSPGTGFFFLSENQPQHF. The CDR3 DNA sequence: TGTGCCAGCAGTCCCGGGACAGGTTTCTTTTTCTTATCAGAGAATCAGCCCCAGCATTTT.